A single TCR beta chain is shown here with its context. Its antigen is not identified. Terminally differentiated effector memory CD45RA+ cells were excluded from the naive CD8 cells, which were CD45RO-negative and positively selected for CCR7. With 4 bases clipped from V and 5 bases from J, the junction kept 8 bases outside the gene matches. The CDR3 covers 14 residues. Germline assignment: CDR1 SGDLS and CDR2 YYNGEE. The data stem from a study of shared clonotypes between healthy human individuals. Study background: Every donor yielded three CD4 naive, three CD4 memory, two CD8 naive and one CD8 memory plate.

The study's findings and limits: Rarefaction gave evidence that sorted-subset sequencing remained incomplete despite large depth.

Assay: immunoSEQ multiplex PCR; the TCRdb copy retains only in-frame clones and omits some. The sample lists approximately 2,000,000 clones, about 94% occurring once. The genes are TRBV9 and TRBJ2-7, with 8 nucleotides matching TRBD2. The sequenced material came from naive CD8+ T cells from PBMCs. This clonotype was obtained from a man younger than 35 in good health. Some clones in this sample may be carry-over from other donors' samples. CDR3 sequence: CASSFGGDLDEQYF. In DNA form, the CDR3 reads TGTGCCAGCAGCTTCGGGGGGGATCTAGACGAGCAGTACTTC.